This T cell receptor (beta chain) comes out of a study of blood T cell repertoires in COVID-19. Study information: PBMCs, B-cell-depleted T cells, or T cells provided the cDNA or gDNA that made up the material.

V dropped 3 bases and J dropped 5 bases, with 12 bases sitting between them. CDR3 length: 13 amino acids. Looked up from germline, CDR1 is DFQATT and CDR2 is SNEGSKA (reference sequence). TCRdb keeps only in-frame clones here, not all; method: immunoSEQ multiplex PCR. The data contain approximately 240,000 clones, approximately 79% of them seen just once; the ten biggest clones take up 4%. The sequenced sample was peripheral blood. The source of this sequence is a woman in her thirties or forties with active or convalescent COVID-19. V gene TRBV20-1 combines with J gene TRBJ2-3; tentatively, D is TRBD2 (6 bases). This CDR3 reads CSASFREQDTQYF. CDR3 coding DNA: TGCAGTGCTAGTTTCCGGGAGCAAGATACGCAGTATTTT.